The 10 T cell receptor beta chains reported below all come from one sample, sequenced in a study of blood T cell repertoires in COVID-19. Sequencing used immunoSEQ multiplex PCR; TCRdb keeps in-frame clones, though not all of them. The data contain around 480,000 clones, 70% to 90% of them seen just once; the ten biggest clones take up around 12%. The specimen sequenced was peripheral blood. All receptors come from a woman between 45 and 60 years old with COVID-19, enrolled during active disease.

This clone was observed once. The V call is TRBV5-1, the J call TRBJ1-2; 11 nucleotides align to TRBD1. The length of the CDR3 is 13 residues. Germline lookup yields CDR1 SGHRS and CDR2 YFSETQ. With V trimmed by 4 bases and J by 6 bases, 2 bases remained unmatched. DNA for the CDR3: TGCGCCAGCAGCACGGGACAGGGGGATGGCTACACCTTC. This sequence encodes CASSTGQGDGYTF. Drawing the rest from reference TRBV5-1 and TRBJ1-2, the complete variable domain is KAGVTQTPRYLIKTRGQQVTLSCSPISGHRSVSWYQQTPGQGLQFLFEYFSETQRNKGNFPGRFSGRQFSNSRSEMNVSTLELGDSALYLCASSTGQGDGYTFGSGTRLTVV.

V is TRBV30 and J is TRBJ2-5; D perhaps matches TRBD1 (6 bases). The CDR3 length is 15 residues. Germline assignment: CDR1 GTSNPN and CDR2 SVGIG (reference sequence). V was trimmed by 0 bases and J by 4 bases, leaving 15 bases between them. The CDR3 sequence: CAWSVLRGGRETQYF. The CDR3 nucleotides are TGTGCCTGGAGTGTACTAAGAGGGGGTAGAGAGACCCAGTACTTC.

This chain links TRBV30 with TRBJ1-2; D gene ambiguous. CDR1 is GTSNPN, CDR2 SVGIG, per germline (reference sequence). This CDR3 region has 12 residues. V shed 0 bases and J shed 5 bases, with 7 bases lying between them. The CDR3 is CAWSVTGYGYTF. Here the CDR3 DNA reads TGTGCCTGGAGTGTAACGGGGTATGGCTACACCTTC.

The V gene is TRBV9, the J gene TRBJ2-3; the D gene is possibly TRBD1 (6 bases). This CDR3 has 16 residues. Between the trimmed V and J ends, which lost 0 bases and 5 bases, there was a span of 16 bases. Germline V gene data show CDR1 as SGDLS and CDR2 as YYNGEE. The CDR3 region is CASSVEGDRVIDTQYF. CDR3 in DNA: TGTGCCAGCAGCGTAGAGGGGGATCGGGTCATAGATACGCAGTATTTT.

V is TRBV19 and J is TRBJ2-5; D may be TRBD2 (5 bases). The CDR3 sequence is 13 residues long. CDR1 is LNHDA, CDR2 SQIVND, per germline (reference sequence). Trimming removed 6 bases at V and 2 bases at J, with 10 bases between. The DNA of the CDR3 is TGTGCCAGTAGCCCGGACTCTCAAGAGACCCAGTACTTC. Amino acid sequence: CASSPDSQETQYF.

The J gene is TRBJ1-1, the V gene TRBV29-1; possibly TRBD1 for D (5 bases). CDR1 and CDR2 (germline): SQVTM, ANQGSEA. V was cut by 1 base and J by 7 bases, with 13 bases left in between. This CDR3 is built from 13 residues. CDR3 in amino acids: CSVEVGGRVEAFF. In DNA form, the CDR3 reads TGCAGCGTTGAAGTCGGGGGTCGGGTTGAAGCTTTCTTT.

V and J are TRBV3-1 (or the pseudogene TRBV3-2) and TRBJ1-2, with 11 bases lining up with TRBD1. Germline V gene lookup returns CDR1 LGHDT and CDR2 YNNKEL (reference sequence). Germline trimming cut 4 bases from V and 7 bases from J; bases unmatched to any gene: 8. The CDR3 length is 15 residues. CDR3: CASSPSDRGHRGYTF. The CDR3 DNA sequence: TGTGCCAGCAGCCCGTCGGACAGGGGGCATCGTGGCTACACCTTC.

This clone was detected once. This chain uses TRBV2 with TRBJ1-3; TRBD1 agrees at 7 bases. This CDR3 has 14 residues. Germline CDR1 reads SNHLY; CDR2 reads FYNNEI. The V segment lost 6 bases and the J segment 7 bases; nucleotides outside the gene matches: 9. The CDR3 DNA follows: TGTGCCAGCAGGGGGGACAGCTGGCGGAACACCATATATTTT. Amino acids: CASRGDSWRNTIYF.

The J gene is TRBJ1-1, the V gene TRBV12-5; D gene unclear. This CDR3 is 13 amino acids long. The germline CDR1 and CDR2 sequences are LGHNT and FRNRAP. The V gene lost 2 bases and the J gene lost 3 bases, with 7 bases spanning the gap. This CDR3 reads CASGLSGDTEAFF. DNA for the CDR3: TGTGCTAGTGGTTTGTCCGGGGACACTGAAGCTTTCTTT.

The chain carries TRBV30 and TRBJ1-2; 7 positions agree with TRBD1. Germline values: CDR1 GTSNPN, CDR2 SVGIG (reference sequence). V trimming: 7 bases; J trimming: 1 base; junction bases outside the gene matches: 9. This CDR3 is built from 14 residues. The CDR3 here is CAYIGGQINYGYTF. The CDR3 DNA reads as TGTGCCTATATCGGGGGACAGATTAACTATGGCTACACCTTC.